Sequencing of this T cell receptor (beta chain) was carried out in a study of beta chain features in type 1 diabetes. This CDR3 has 15 amino acids. Trimming removed 5 bases from V and 4 bases from J; junction bases left unmatched: 10. The germline CDR1 and CDR2 sequences are SGHAT and FQNNGV. Expressed TCRB transcripts were sequenced after all isolated RNA was converted to cDNA. An average of about 3.5 million reads was obtained for naive, central memory and regulatory T cell samples. TCRdb's table, derived via immunoSEQ multiplex PCR, lists solely in-frame clones and lacks some. Of over 700,000 clones in the sample, roughly a sixth are singletons; the top ten hold roughly 0.025%.

Sequenced input: naive CD4+ T cells from blood. This chain links TRBV11-2 with TRBJ2-7, with 8 bases lining up with TRBD2. This clonotype originated in a woman younger than 30 in good health. CDR3 DNA sequence: TGTGCCAGCAGCCCGCCACTAGCGGTGGGATACGAGCAGTACTTC. Its translation: CASSPPLAVGYEQYF. The full variable domain, in which reference TRBV11-2 and TRBJ2-7 provide the parts outside the CDR3, is EAGVAQSPRYKIIEKRQSVAFWCNPISGHATLYWYQQILGQGPKLLIQFQNNGVVDDSQLPKDRFSAERLKGVDSTLKIQPAKLEDSAVYLCASSPPLAVGYEQYFGPGTRLTVT.